This TCR beta chain was sequenced for a study of T cells after yellow fever vaccination. As for the study in general: SMART-Seq v4 Ultra Low Input served to prepare low-cell-number fractions. Overall study results and limits: Peak timing came faster in the weaker secondary response, day 5 versus 15. Post-booster repertoires contained most primary-vaccination clones again (roughly 96% CD4, about 90% CD8). Clonotypes found in both CD4 and CD8 compartments made up a small share.

Each CDR3 protein is one row after TCRdb ran MiXCR on the 5' RACE reads. The sample lists a few hundred thousand distinct CDR3 sequences, 11% occurring once. V lost 3 bases, J lost 8 bases, and 18 bases lay in between. This CDR3 has 15 amino acids. Germline V lookup: CDR1 SGHDT, CDR2 YYEEEE. This clonotype was recorded a few times. What it binds is not known. The rearrangement links TRBV5-6 to TRBJ2-1, with D tentatively TRBD2 (7 bases). The source was PBMCs, collected on the day of the first yellow fever vaccination. The clonotype comes from a man younger than 35 who received the YFV17D yellow fever vaccine. For the CDR3, the DNA is TGTGCCAGCAGCTATGGGGGGGGCGCGGGGGATGAGCAGTTCTTC. Encoded protein: CASSYGGGAGDEQFF.